This T cell receptor beta chain was sequenced in a study of response to subunit inactivated influenza vaccine. This clonotype occurred many times. Germline CDR1 reads SGHDN; CDR2 reads FVKESK. The CDR3 loop spans 13 amino acids. The germline V and J ends were trimmed by 0 bases and 6 bases, with 9 bases remaining between them. Each CDR3 protein gets one entry after TCRdb re-called the RT-PCR reads with MiXCR. The sample shows hundreds of thousands of distinct CDR3 sequences, around 11% of them seen only once. The same sample was also studied in work on T cells expressing NK-cell markers. That report adds: In generating TCR beta cDNA, 5'RACE template switching with UMIs was used. These clonotypes, the leaders elsewhere, also led the CD3+CD56-NKG2C+ fraction in four donors.

This sample comprised PBMCs from blood, obtained on the day of vaccination. The receptor's source is a man aged 45-65 years who received an inactivated influenza vaccine. The chain carries TRBV14 and TRBJ2-7; D is perhaps TRBD2 (5 bases). The CDR3: CASSQDLRGEQYF. The CDR3 nucleotides read TGTGCCAGCAGCCAAGATTTACGGGGCGAGCAGTACTTC.